The sequence of this TCR beta chain was determined in a study of blood T cell repertoires in COVID-19. The overall study: Researchers got acute and convalescent COVID-19 samples from the United States, Italy and Spain.

V lost 2 bases, J lost 7 bases, and 21 bases lay in between. The germline V gene encodes CDR1 LNHDA and CDR2 SQIVND (reference sequence). The CDR3 spans 17 residues. The cohort comprised adults aged 18 to 89 years residing in 20 to 30 US areas. All recovered Cohort 3 donors got two negative PCRs, got clearance, or saw symptom resolution. In the source study's methods: The assay estimated nucleated cells by amplifying reference gene primers. Some clones are missing from TCRdb's copy, which holds only in-frame ones; the method was immunoSEQ multiplex PCR. The V and J calls and clone size come from that table; D and trimming were worked out from the DNA. The sample comprises 450,000 to 600,000 clones, about nine tenths of which are singletons, and 0.65% to 0.9% rests with the top ten.

The sequencing sample was made of PBMCs or T cells enriched from blood (not recorded which). The chain recombines TRBV19 with TRBJ1-5; D is possibly TRBD1 (5 bases). This receptor was taken from a young woman who had recovered from COVID-19. The CDR3 spells CASSIIRQGFAVQPQHF. CDR3 nucleotides: TGTGCCAGTAGTATAATACGGCAGGGCTTTGCTGTACAGCCCCAGCATTTT.